The 17 T cell receptor beta chains below all came from one sample that was sequenced in a study of T cell repertoires in cytomegalovirus infection. These receptors are not linked to any known antigen. TCRdb fed the reads into MiXCR, producing one record per CDR3 protein. The sample lists about 920,000 distinct CDR3 sequences; roughly 30% were seen once. The source material was cultured CD8+ T cells from PBMCs, sampled from culture after CMV antigen stimulation. The receptor source for this set is a human donor in good health (CMV status not recorded). Some clones in this sample may be carry-over from other donors' samples.

This clonotype came up a few times. The rearrangement links TRBV12-3 or TRBV12-4 to TRBJ1-6; weak D call: TRBD1 (5 bases). CDR3 length equals 14 residues. V lost 7 bases and J lost 7, with 14 bases in between. The CDR3 coding sequence is TGTGCCAGCACCCTTGGGGGTGGCAATTCACCCCTCCACTTT. This codes for CASTLGGGNSPLHF.

V usage is TRBV5-1 and J usage is TRBJ2-1; 12 positions match TRBD2. CDR3 length equals 17 residues. Germline CDR1 SGHRS, CDR2 YFSETQ. Trimming took 4 bases from V and 2 from J; bases not matched to a gene: 7. The DNA of the CDR3 is TGCGCCAGCAGCCCCACGACTAGCGGGGGCACCTACAATGAGCAGTTCTTC. Residues: CASSPTTSGGTYNEQFF.

This sequence joins TRBV6-2 or TRBV6-3 and TRBJ2-1; 7 nucleotides align to TRBD2. Losses at the gene ends were 4 bases for V and 6 bases for J; bases not matched to a gene: 6. The germline CDR1 and CDR2 sequences are MNHEY and SVGEGT. There are 14 residues in the CDR3. This chain's CDR3 is CASSSRWGGNEQFF. The CDR3 region has the DNA TGTGCCAGCAGTTCCCGTTGGGGGGGCAATGAGCAGTTCTTC.

The rearrangement uses TRBV2 and TRBJ1-2; D possibly corresponds to TRBD1 (6 bases). The V end was cut by 7 bases, the J end by 4 bases, with 16 bases between. From germline, CDR1 is SNHLY and CDR2 FYNNEI. This CDR3 is 14 amino acids long. This CDR3 is CASKDRLFSYGYTF. The CDR3 nucleotides are TGTGCCAGCAAGGACAGACTATTTTCCTATGGCTACACCTTC.

This clonotype has ten or more counts. This chain joins TRBV5-5 and TRBJ1-4, with D possibly being TRBD1 (6 bases). The CDR3 is 14 amino acids. With 0 bases removed from V and 7 bases from J, the gap between germline ends came to 10 bases. Germline V gene data show CDR1 as SGHKS and CDR2 as YYEKEE (reference sequence). The chain's CDR3 is CASSLDRAGEKLFF. CDR3 nucleotides: TGTGCCAGCAGCTTGGACAGGGCGGGTGAAAAACTGTTTTTT.

In its sample, this clonotype was seen a few times. The chain couples TRBV6-2 or TRBV6-3 to TRBJ2-1; D not certain. The CDR3 has 14 amino acids. Germline lookup yields CDR1 MNHEY and CDR2 SVGEGT. Trimming removed 7 bases at V and 4 bases at J, with 14 bases between. For the CDR3, the DNA is TGTGCCAGCAAGATGACCGAGGTGTACAATGAGCAGTTCTTC. Amino acid sequence: CASKMTEVYNEQFF.

This chain links TRBV19 with TRBJ1-1; D gene unclear. The CDR3 consists of 16 residues. The V gene lost 7 bases and the J gene lost 0 bases, with 18 bases spanning the gap. Looked up from germline, CDR1 is LNHDA and CDR2 is SQIVND (reference sequence). The CDR3 nucleotides are TGTGCCAGTACCCAGGACGGAGGCTACTTGAACACTGAAGCTTTCTTT. Translation: CASTQDGGYLNTEAFF.

This clonotype was counted only a few times. The J gene is TRBJ2-7, the V gene TRBV6-8; 10 bases match TRBD1. J gave up 6 bases and V 6 bases, and 8 bases lay outside the gene matches. Germline V lookup: CDR1 MNHGY, CDR2 SAAAGT. The CDR3 spans 14 residues. For the CDR3, the DNA is TGTGCCAGCAGCCCCGGGACAGGGGTTCGCGAGCAGTACTTC. Its protein product is CASSPGTGVREQYF.

This chain connects TRBV28 to TRBJ2-2; 8 nucleotides match TRBD2. The CDR3 has 16 amino acids. Per germline, CDR1 MDHEN and CDR2 SYDVKM. V gave up 5 bases and J gave up 8 bases; unmatched junction bases: 13. The CDR3 nucleotides are TGTGCCAGCAGTCCGTCGACAGCGGGAGCTTCTGGGGAGCTGTTTTTT. Protein: CASSPSTAGASGELFF. Based on the CDR3 plus reference TRBV28 and TRBJ2-2, the full variable domain is DVKVTQSSRYLVKRTGEKVFLECVQDMDHENMFWYRQDPGLGLRLIYFSYDVKMKEKGDIPEGYSVSREKKERFSLILESASTNQTSMYLCASSPSTAGASGELFFGEGSRLTVL.

A word on this clonotype: Being one base from a much bigger clone, this may be a read error. This rearrangement joins TRBV12-3 or TRBV12-4 to TRBJ1-1, with D possibly being TRBD1 (6 bases). The CDR3 has 14 residues. CDR3 in DNA: TGTGCCAGCAGTAGCCAGGGGAGGGGCACTGAAGATTTCTTT. Its translation: CASSSQGRGTEDFF.

This clonotype appeared a few times. The genes are TRBV14 and TRBJ2-3; possible D gene TRBD2, 5 bases. The CDR3 contains 17 residues. Germline V gene data show CDR1 as SGHDN and CDR2 as FVKESK. V lost 3 bases to trimming and J lost 2 bases, with 18 bases between them. The CDR3 bases are TGTGCCAGCAGCCACCCGCCGACTAAGGGTTTCACAGATACGCAGTATTTT. It specifies CASSHPPTKGFTDTQYF. The entire variable domain, with the rest obtained from reference TRBV14 and TRBJ2-3, is as follows: EAGVTQFPSHSVIEKGQTVTLRCDPISGHDNLYWYRRVMGKEIKFLLHFVKESKQDESGMPNNRFLAERTGGTYSTLKVQPAELEDSGVYFCASSHPPTKGFTDTQYFGPGTRLTVL.

This chain uses TRBV19 with TRBJ1-2, with D tentatively TRBD1 (5 bases). The V gene lost 7 bases and the J gene lost 3 bases, with 12 bases spanning the gap. The germline V gene encodes CDR1 LNHDA and CDR2 SQIVND (reference sequence). The CDR3 consists of 13 residues. CDR3 amino acids: CASTPTVHYGYTF. Here the CDR3 DNA reads TGTGCCAGTACCCCGACAGTTCACTATGGCTACACCTTC. The variable domain in full, completed from reference TRBV19 and TRBJ1-2, reads DGGITQSPKYLFRKEGQNVTLSCEQNLNHDAMYWYRQDPGQGLRLIYYSQIVNDFQKGDIAEGYSVSREKKESFPLTVTSAQKNPTAFYLCASTPTVHYGYTFGSGTRLTVV.

The genes are TRBV6-5 and TRBJ2-5, with D tentatively TRBD1 (6 bases). CDR1 is MNHEY and CDR2 is SVGAGI in the germline V gene. V was shortened by 0 bases and J by 4 bases, with 12 bases between the two germline ends. There are 15 residues in the CDR3. The CDR3 loop reads CASSYSSGQRETQYF. Written as DNA, the CDR3 is TGTGCCAGCAGTTACTCATCGGGACAACGAGAGACCCAGTACTTC.

The chain has TRBV2 and TRBJ2-2, with 7 nucleotides matching TRBD1. The CDR3 has 15 residues. In germline, CDR1 is SNHLY, CDR2 FYNNEI. With 6 bases clipped from V and 0 bases from J, the junction kept 4 bases outside the gene matches. The CDR3 nucleotides are TGTGCCAGCAGGGGGACAGCACCGAACACCGGGGAGCTGTTTTTT. Translation: CASRGTAPNTGELFF. The full variable domain, with the rest looked up from reference TRBV2 and TRBJ2-2, is EPEVTQTPSHQVTQMGQEVILRCVPISNHLYFYWYRQILGQKVEFLVSFYNNEISEKSEIFDDQFSVERPDGSNFTLKIRSTKLEDSAMYFCASRGTAPNTGELFFGEGSRLTVL.

At least ten counts were recorded for this clonotype. The chain combines TRBV7-6 with TRBJ2-3, with D possibly TRBD2 on 6 matching bases. The V gene lost 5 bases and the J gene lost 2 bases, with 17 bases spanning the gap. CDR1 SGHVS and CDR2 FNYEAQ come from the germline V gene. The CDR3 runs to 16 residues. The CDR3 spells CASSSRRGADTDTQYF. CDR3 nucleotides: TGTGCCAGCAGCAGTCGGCGGGGCGCCGACACAGATACGCAGTATTTT.

The chain employs TRBV25-1 and TRBJ2-3, with D perhaps matching TRBD2 (7 bases). Germline V gene sequence: CDR1 MGHDK, CDR2 SYGVNS. The CDR3 is made up of 17 amino acids. Deletions cut 1 base from V and 2 bases from J, with 16 bases between. This chain's CDR3 is CASSESERGAYTDTQYF. The CDR3 DNA reads TGTGCCAGCAGTGAATCCGAACGGGGGGCGTACACAGATACGCAGTATTTT.

The table lists this clonotype with many counts. This rearrangement joins TRBV7-9 to TRBJ1-1, with D possibly matching TRBD1 (5 bases). CDR3 length equals 16 residues. V was clipped by 0 bases and J by 1 base, with 12 bases between them. The germline CDR1 and CDR2 sequences are SEHNR and FQNEAQ (reference sequence). CDR3 sequence reads: CASSLAWTRENTEAFF. The CDR3 DNA reads TGTGCCAGCAGCTTAGCTTGGACAAGGGAGAACACTGAAGCTTTCTTT.